This entry lists 27 T cell receptor beta chains sequenced from one sample in a study of OX40 agonist ivuxolimab in advanced cancers. Generated by immunoSEQ multiplex PCR, the TCRdb table keeps only in-frame clones and is missing some. There are some 31,000 clones in the sample; more than 85% occur only once, and about 8.4% lies in the top ten. Sequencing used CD4+ or CD8+ T cells sorted from blood, obtained in a trial of the OX40 agonist ivuxolimab. The receptors were sampled from an adult with an advanced solid tumor such as melanoma, head and neck, liver or kidney cancer.

J is TRBJ2-2 and V is TRBV11-3; 8 bases align to TRBD2. The CDR3 loop spans 17 amino acids. The trim removed 2 bases at V and 5 bases at J, leaving 10 bases unmatched. CDR1 is SGHNT and CDR2 is YENEEA in the germline V gene. In DNA form, the CDR3 reads TGTGCCAGCAGCTTACTCCCGGGAGGGCCTGGGACCGGGGAGCTGTTTTTT. It yields the protein CASSLLPGGPGTGELFF.

Here the CDR3 DNA reads TGCAGCGTTGACTACGGGACAGACACAGATACGCAGTATTTT. Amino acids: CSVDYGTDTDTQYF. The chain combines TRBV29-1 with TRBJ2-3, with 7 bases identical to TRBD1. The CDR3 has 14 amino acids. Germline CDR1 SQVTM, CDR2 ANQGSEA. After removal of 3 bases from V and 2 bases from J, the junction contained 5 bases not matched to a gene.

The rearrangement joins TRBV19 to TRBJ1-1, with D tentatively TRBD1 (6 bases). The CDR3 is 15 residues long. Trimming took off 6 bases at V and 3 bases at J, with 17 bases between the two ends. Germline loops: CDR1 LNHDA, CDR2 SQIVND (reference sequence). The DNA of the CDR3 is TGTGCCAGTAGATTTAACGCAGGGGCAGACACTGAAGCTTTCTTT. It encodes CASRFNAGADTEAFF.

The V call is TRBV30, the J call TRBJ2-2; TRBD1 might be the D (7 bases). Per the germline V gene, CDR1 is GTSNPN and CDR2 is SVGIG (reference sequence). Trimming took 6 bases from V and 1 from J, leaving 15 bases between them. CDR3 size: 15 residues. The CDR3 reads CACPGGPVNTGELFF. CDR3 nucleotide sequence: TGTGCCTGCCCAGGGGGGCCCGTGAACACCGGGGAGCTGTTTTTT.

This CDR3 is CASSQEDNEKLFF. The CDR3 nucleotides read TGTGCCAGCAGCCAAGAGGATAATGAAAAACTGTTTTTT. The genes are TRBV4-2 and TRBJ1-4; unclear D gene. The CDR3 is 13 residues long. Looked up from germline, CDR1 is LGHNA and CDR2 is YNFKEQ. V shed 0 bases and J shed 4 bases, with 3 bases lying between them.

V is TRBV19 and J is TRBJ1-5; maybe TRBD1 (5 bases). Germline CDR1 LNHDA, CDR2 SQIVND (reference sequence). The CDR3 is 14 amino acids. Trimming removed 4 bases from V and 4 bases from J, with 11 bases in between. CDR3 DNA sequence: TGTGCCAGTAGTAAGGGACGGAGGAATCAGCCCCAGCATTTT. Translating it yields CASSKGRRNQPQHF.

The chain uses TRBV5-4 and TRBJ1-4, with 7 bases aligning to TRBD1. CDR1 and CDR2 (germline): SGHNT, YYREEE (reference sequence). The CDR3 has 15 amino acids. The ends lost 4 bases at V and 5 bases at J; junction bases unmatched: 8. Here the CDR3 DNA reads TGTGCCAGCAGCCATGACAGGGCCCGCAATGAAAAACTGTTTTTT. Amino acid sequence: CASSHDRARNEKLFF.

This rearrangement joins TRBV30 to TRBJ1-5; TRBD1 is a possible D gene (5 bases). The CDR3 has 14 amino acids. Germline V gene lookup returns CDR1 GTSNPN and CDR2 SVGIG (reference sequence). V was shortened by 0 bases and J by 6 bases, with 12 bases between the two germline ends. The CDR3 nucleotides read TGTGCCTGGAGTGTAAGGCAGGGAACTCAGCCCCAGCATTTT. It yields the protein CAWSVRQGTQPQHF.

The chain recombines TRBV27 with TRBJ2-4; D unresolved. The CDR3 length is 11 residues. Germline assignment: CDR1 MNHEY and CDR2 SMNVEV (reference sequence). Trimming pared 0 bases from V and 6 bases from J, leaving 0 bases between. CDR3 coding DNA: TGTGCCAGCAGTTTATCAAACATTCAGTACTTC. It is translated as CASSLSNIQYF.

The rearrangement links TRBV7-9 to TRBJ2-7; the match to TRBD2 covers 11 bases. After removal of 3 bases from V and 2 bases from J, the junction contained 6 bases not matched to a gene. The CDR3 runs to 16 residues. Germline-derived CDR1 and CDR2 are SEHNR and FQNEAQ (reference sequence). CDR3 in amino acids: CASSFPLAGVTYEQYF. CDR3 nucleotide sequence: TGTGCCAGCAGCTTCCCACTAGCGGGAGTAACCTACGAGCAGTACTTC. The variable domain in full, completed from reference TRBV7-9 and TRBJ2-7, reads DTGVSQNPRHKITKRGQNVTFRCDPISEHNRLYWYRQTLGQGPEFLTYFQNEAQLEKSRLLSDRFSAERPKGSFSTLEIQRTEQGDSAMYLCASSFPLAGVTYEQYFGPGTRLTVT.

The chain combines TRBV5-6 with TRBJ2-3, with D perhaps matching TRBD2 (6 bases). V lost 2 bases, J lost 3 bases, and 7 bases lay in between. CDR1 is SGHDT and CDR2 is YYEEEE in the germline V gene. This CDR3 has 13 residues. The CDR3 DNA reads as TGTGCCAGCAGCTTCGGGGGAACAGATACGCAGTATTTT. Amino acid sequence: CASSFGGTDTQYF.

The chain couples TRBV5-1 to TRBJ1-5, with unresolved D. V shed 3 bases and J shed 7 bases, with 11 bases lying between them. Germline V lookup: CDR1 SGHRS, CDR2 YFSETQ. This CDR3 is built from 13 residues. In nucleotides, the CDR3 is TGCGCCAGCAGCTCGTGGTGGGGACAGCCCCAGCATTTT. As protein: CASSSWWGQPQHF.

The chain combines TRBV27 with TRBJ2-3; D not certain. The germline V and J ends were trimmed by 6 bases and 3 bases, with 7 bases remaining between them. Germline assignment: CDR1 MNHEY and CDR2 SMNVEV (reference sequence). This CDR3 comprises 12 residues. Here the CDR3 DNA reads TGTGCCAGCAGCCTAGGAACAGATACGCAGTATTTT. Translation: CASSLGTDTQYF.

The rearrangement links TRBV6-5 to TRBJ1-3; D remains ambiguous. The CDR3 is 14 amino acids. The V gene's germline CDR1 is MNHEY and CDR2 SVGAGI. V was shortened by 0 bases and J by 1 base, with 4 bases between the two germline ends. CDR3 DNA sequence: TGTGCCAGCAGTTACTCAGGGTCTGGAAACACCATATATTTT. Amino acids: CASSYSGSGNTIYF.

The rearrangement joins TRBV10-3 to TRBJ1-2; D is unresolved. V gave up 3 bases and J gave up 0 bases, with 11 bases separating them. The CDR3 contains 15 residues. CDR1 and CDR2 from the germline V gene are ENHRY and SYGVKD. The CDR3 reads CAISDMQSANYGYTF. In DNA form, the CDR3 reads TGTGCCATCAGTGATATGCAGAGCGCTAACTATGGCTACACCTTC.

The chain recombines TRBV19 with TRBJ1-2, with 9 positions matching TRBD1. V shed 5 bases, J shed 0 bases, and the junction held 4 bases outside the gene matches. Germline assignment: CDR1 LNHDA and CDR2 SQIVND (reference sequence). The CDR3 runs 15 residues. CDR3 nucleotides: TGTGCCAGTAGTGCCGGGACAGGGACTAACTATGGCTACACCTTC. It translates to CASSAGTGTNYGYTF.

The chain recombines TRBV10-2 with TRBJ2-7; D is undetermined. CDR3 length: 13 amino acids. Germline V gene sequence: CDR1 WSHSY, CDR2 SAAADI. Trimming pared 6 bases from V and 3 bases from J, leaving 12 bases between. The CDR3 sequence is CASRTALNYEQYF. In DNA form, the CDR3 reads TGCGCCAGCAGGACGGCCCTAAACTACGAGCAGTACTTC.

The chain joins TRBV4-2 to TRBJ2-7; tentatively, D is TRBD1 (6 bases). Germline CDR1 LGHNA, CDR2 YNFKEQ. The CDR3 has 15 amino acids. Trimming pared 0 bases from V and 3 bases from J, leaving 12 bases between. CDR3 bases: TGTGCCAGCAGCCAAGAGGATGAAGGGGGCTACGAGCAGTACTTC. It encodes CASSQEDEGGYEQYF.

The rearrangement uses TRBV15 and TRBJ1-5, with 8 bases that match TRBD1. This CDR3 contains 14 residues. In germline, CDR1 is LNHNV, CDR2 YYDKDF (reference sequence). Germline trimming cut 5 bases from V and 5 bases from J; bases unmatched to any gene: 5. This CDR3 is CATSGDRGYQPQHF. The CDR3 bases are TGTGCCACCAGCGGCGACAGGGGTTATCAGCCCCAGCATTTT.

The V gene is TRBV11-2, the J gene TRBJ2-7, with D hard to call. The CDR3 consists of 13 residues. Germline V CDR1 and CDR2: SGHAT, FQNNGV. Trimming left V 5 bases short and J 3 bases short, with 11 bases between. CDR3 protein: CASSPLGYYEQYF. DNA for the CDR3: TGTGCCAGCAGCCCCCTGGGCTACTACGAGCAGTACTTC.

The rearrangement uses TRBV5-4 and TRBJ2-5, with 9 positions matching TRBD1. Trimming at V came to 4 bases and at J to 5 bases, leaving 9 bases not matched to a gene. Germline V gene data show CDR1 as SGHNT and CDR2 as YYREEE (reference sequence). The CDR3 extends over 15 amino acids. The CDR3 loop reads CASSPGTGTSETQYF. For the CDR3, the DNA is TGTGCCAGCAGCCCTGGGACAGGGACTTCCGAGACCCAGTACTTC.

The chain employs TRBV12-2 and TRBJ2-5; the D segment call TRBD2 is taken from the table without a DNA check. TRBV12-2 is recorded as a pseudogene. This CDR3 region has 19 residues. CDR3 nucleotides: TGTGCAAGTCGCTTAGAGACTAGCGGGGGGCCTCGGCCCGGGGAGACCCAGTACTTC. This codes for CASRLETSGGPRPGETQYF.

This chain joins TRBV21-1 and TRBJ2-7; the D call of TRBD1 is as the table states it, not checked on the DNA. TRBV21-1 represents a pseudogene. There are 15 residues in the CDR3. CDR3 nucleotide sequence: TGTGCCAGCAGCAAAAAGGTGGGACAGGGCCACGAGCAGTACTTC. This codes for CASSKKVGQGHEQYF.

The rearrangement joins TRBV27 to TRBJ2-5, with D possibly matching TRBD1 (7 bases). The CDR3 runs 16 residues. The V and J ends lost 3 bases and 4 bases respectively, with 18 bases between them. Germline V CDR1 and CDR2: MNHEY, SMNVEV (reference sequence). The CDR3 reads CASSFLLGRGVETQYF. CDR3 coding DNA: TGTGCCAGCAGTTTTTTGCTAGGCAGGGGGGTAGAGACCCAGTACTTC.

The chain employs TRBV9 and TRBJ2-6, with D possibly TRBD2 on 6 matching bases. The CDR3 runs to 15 residues. Germline V CDR1 and CDR2: SGDLS, YYNGEE. The V end was cut by 7 bases, the J end by 4 bases, with 15 bases between. The CDR3 protein is CASSEGRMGANVLTF. The CDR3 bases are TGTGCCAGCTCGGAGGGGCGGATGGGGGCCAACGTCCTGACTTTC.

The CDR3 protein is CASSSLSTDTQYF. The CDR3 DNA is TGTGCCAGCAGCAGCCTAAGCACAGATACGCAGTATTTT. The genes are TRBV6-5 and TRBJ2-3; D unclear. CDR1 MNHEY and CDR2 SVGAGI come from the germline V gene. Trimming cost V 6 bases and J 0 bases, with 7 bases left between them. This CDR3 has 13 amino acids.

The chain joins TRBV5-1 to TRBJ2-7; D is undetermined. The CDR3 runs 11 residues. Germline lookup yields CDR1 SGHRS and CDR2 YFSETQ. The germline V and J ends were trimmed by 4 bases and 7 bases, with 9 bases remaining between them. The CDR3 spells CASSDGPEQYF. The CDR3 DNA reads TGCGCCAGCAGCGACGGACCAGAGCAGTACTTC.